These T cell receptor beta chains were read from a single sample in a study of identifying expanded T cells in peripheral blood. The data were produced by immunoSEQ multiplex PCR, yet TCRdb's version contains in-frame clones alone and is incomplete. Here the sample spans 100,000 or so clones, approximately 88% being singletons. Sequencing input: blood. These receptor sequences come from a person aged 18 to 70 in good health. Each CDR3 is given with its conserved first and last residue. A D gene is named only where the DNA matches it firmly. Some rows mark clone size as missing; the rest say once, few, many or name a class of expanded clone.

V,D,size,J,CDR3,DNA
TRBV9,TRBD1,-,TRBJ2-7,CASSVSTGVHEQYF,TGTGCCAGCAGCGTTTCTACAGGGGTACACGAGCAGTACTTC
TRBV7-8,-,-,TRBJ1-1,CASSLVAGAKMNTEAFF,TGTGCCAGCAGCTTAGTCGCGGGGGCTAAAATGAACACTGAAGCTTTCTTT
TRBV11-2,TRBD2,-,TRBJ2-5,CASSSPGGGETQYF,TGTGCCAGCAGCTCCCCCGGGGGGGGTGAGACCCAGTACTTC
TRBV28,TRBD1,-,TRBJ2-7,CASSLGQGAGEQYF,TGTGCCAGCAGTTTGGGACAGGGGGCGGGCGAGCAGTACTTC
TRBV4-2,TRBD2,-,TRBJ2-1,CASSQEVAGGYNEQFF,TGTGCCAGCAGCCAAGAAGTAGCGGGGGGTTACAATGAGCAGTTCTTC
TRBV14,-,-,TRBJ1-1,CASSQVDRNTEAFF,TGTGCCAGCAGCCAAGTTGACAGGAACACTGAAGCTTTCTTT
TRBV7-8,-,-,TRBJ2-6,CASSDQPMSGANVLTF,TGTGCCAGCAGCGATCAGCCTATGTCTGGGGCCAACGTCCTGACTTTC
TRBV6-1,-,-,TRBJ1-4,CASSDRPISEKLFF,TGTGCCAGCAGTGATCGACCTATTTCTGAAAAACTGTTTTTT
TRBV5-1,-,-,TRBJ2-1,CASSLGVNEQFF,TGCGCCAGCAGCTTAGGAGTCAATGAGCAGTTCTTC
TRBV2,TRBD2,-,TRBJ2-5,CASKGTSIQETQYF,TGTGCCAGCAAAGGGACTAGCATTCAAGAGACCCAGTACTTC
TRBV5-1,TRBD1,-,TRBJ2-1,CASSLEGAPYNEQFF,TGCGCCAGCAGCTTAGAGGGGGCCCCCTACAATGAGCAGTTCTTC
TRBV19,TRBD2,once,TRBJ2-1,CASSIDLGTSGSGEQFF,TGTGCCAGTAGTATAGATCTAGGAACTAGCGGGAGCGGAGAGCAGTTCTTC
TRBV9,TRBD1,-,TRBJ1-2,CASSTQGGFNYGYTF,TGTGCCAGCAGCACCCAGGGGGGGTTTAACTATGGCTACACCTTC
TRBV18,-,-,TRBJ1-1,CASSPRRDANTEAFF,TGTGCCAGCTCACCACGACGGGACGCGAACACTGAAGCTTTCTTT
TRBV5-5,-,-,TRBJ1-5,CASSLGGAAQPQHF,TGTGCCAGCAGCTTGGGAGGGGCAGCTCAGCCCCAGCATTTT
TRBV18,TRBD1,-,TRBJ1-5,CASSLSRDSHQPQHF,TGTGCCAGCTCACTGTCCCGGGACAGCCATCAGCCCCAGCATTTT
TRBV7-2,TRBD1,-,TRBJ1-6,CASSLRIRDSNSPLHF,TGTGCCAGCAGCTTAAGGATCCGGGACAGCAATTCACCCCTCCACTTT
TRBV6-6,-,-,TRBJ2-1,CASSYTASSYNEQFF,TGTGCCAGCAGTTATACCGCTAGCTCCTACAATGAGCAGTTCTTC
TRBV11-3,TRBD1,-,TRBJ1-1,CASSLQGGQNTEAFF,TGTGCCAGCAGCTTACAGGGGGGCCAGAACACTGAAGCTTTCTTT
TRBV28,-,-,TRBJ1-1,CASSLRGSLNTEAFF,TGTGCCAGCAGTTTAAGGGGCAGTTTGAACACTGAAGCTTTCTTT
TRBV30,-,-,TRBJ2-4,CAWSVGQGLAKNIQYF,TGTGCCTGGAGTGTAGGTCAGGGGTTAGCCAAAAACATTCAGTACTTC
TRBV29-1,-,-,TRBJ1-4,CSAPWTGVGEKLFF,TGCAGCGCCCCATGGACTGGGGTCGGCGAAAAACTGTTTTTT
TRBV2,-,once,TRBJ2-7,CASSGDTTYEQYF,TGTGCCAGCAGTGGCGACACTACCTACGAGCAGTACTTC
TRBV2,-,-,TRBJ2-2,CASFYGELFF,TGTGCCAGCTTCTACGGGGAGCTGTTTTTT
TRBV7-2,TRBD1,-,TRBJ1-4,CASSGRTGGDEKLFF,TGTGCCAGCAGCGGCCGGACAGGGGGCGATGAAAAACTGTTTTTT
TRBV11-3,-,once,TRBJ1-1,CASSLRGGEAFF,TGTGCCAGCAGCTTACGCGGGGGTGAAGCTTTCTTT
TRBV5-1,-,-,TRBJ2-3,CASSPSVTDTQYF,TGCGCCAGCAGCCCGTCGGTCACAGATACGCAGTATTTT
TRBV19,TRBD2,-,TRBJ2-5,CASSRGLAVYQETQYF,TGTGCCAGTAGTAGGGGACTAGCGGTGTACCAAGAGACCCAGTACTTC
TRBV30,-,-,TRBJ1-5,CAWSVRGIPQHF,TGTGCCTGGAGTGTCAGGGGTATACCCCAGCATTTT
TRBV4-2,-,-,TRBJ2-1,CASSQGGAVDTIQHEQFF,TGTGCCAGCAGCCAAGGGGGGGCCGTGGACACAATCCAGCATGAGCAGTTCTTC